These 4 T cell receptor beta chains were all obtained from the same sample, sequenced in a study of blood T cell repertoires in COVID-19. Using immunoSEQ multiplex PCR, the repertoire was profiled, and TCRdb retains in-frame clones only, with some absent. The sample lists around 140,000 clones, over 70% occurring once. The sample taken for sequencing was PBMCs or T cells enriched from blood (not recorded which). Receptors originate from a man aged 55 to 70 who had recovered from COVID-19.

The V and J genes are TRBV18 and TRBJ2-5, with TRBD2 identical over 10 bases. The CDR3 is 16 amino acids. Germline assignment: CDR1 KGHSH and CDR2 LQKENI. Trimming at V came to 3 bases and at J to 1 base, leaving 5 bases not matched to a gene. The CDR3 DNA sequence: TGTGCCAGCTCACCGCTAAAGCGGGAGGGCCAAGAGACCCAGTACTTC. Protein sequence: CASSPLKREGQETQYF.

V and J are TRBV2 and TRBJ1-1; D is undetermined. Trimming pared 6 bases from V and 1 base from J, leaving 9 bases between. The CDR3 length is 13 residues. Germline-derived CDR1 and CDR2 are SNHLY and FYNNEI. In DNA, the CDR3 is TGTGCCAGCAGAATGGAGGGGAACACTGAAGCTTTCTTT. Its protein is CASRMEGNTEAFF. Full variable domain (rest looked up from reference TRBV2 and TRBJ1-1): EPEVTQTPSHQVTQMGQEVILRCVPISNHLYFYWYRQILGQKVEFLVSFYNNEISEKSEIFDDQFSVERPDGSNFTLKIRSTKLEDSAMYFCASRMEGNTEAFFGQGTRLTVV.

The gene calls are TRBV28 and TRBJ1-5, with 7 bases lining up with TRBD1. The CDR3 runs 17 residues. The ends lost 3 bases at V and 6 bases at J; junction bases unmatched: 14. Germline CDR1 and CDR2: MDHEN and SYDVKM. CDR3 in amino acids: CASSLGGTGAVTQPQHF. Here the CDR3 DNA reads TGTGCCAGCAGTTTGGGCGGCACAGGGGCGGTGACTCAGCCCCAGCATTTT. Based on the CDR3 plus reference TRBV28 and TRBJ1-5, the full variable domain is DVKVTQSSRYLVKRTGEKVFLECVQDMDHENMFWYRQDPGLGLRLIYFSYDVKMKEKGDIPEGYSVSREKKERFSLILESASTNQTSMYLCASSLGGTGAVTQPQHFGDGTRLSIL.

J is TRBJ2-2 and V is TRBV30; no firm D call. From germline, CDR1 is GTSNPN and CDR2 SVGIG (reference sequence). This CDR3 is built from 12 residues. Trimming removed 2 bases from V and 4 bases from J, with 5 bases in between. CDR3 residues: CAWSPGTGELFF. DNA for the CDR3: TGTGCCTGGAGTCCGGGCACCGGGGAGCTGTTTTTT.